This T cell receptor (beta chain) is drawn from a study of human T cells and chemical hapten exposure (dated by TCRdb to 2020 to 2022). Broadly, across the study: For sensitization, 2% DPC in acetone was applied to a roughly 2 cm by roughly 2 cm area of upper inner arm skin. Weekly therapeutic DPC doses were additionally applied to the scalp of patients throughout the roughly 24-week study period. Patch testing on the upper back used Finn chambers containing 0.01% DPC, with scoring done after 6 days according to International Contact Dermatitis Research Group standards. Alopecia areata with under or over 50% scalp involvement, alopecia totalis and alopecia universalis were represented in the patient cohort, which was mostly female. The libraries were sequenced as a pool, and the TCR yield per sample differed mostly because of small variations in library volumes within the pool. The study tracked peripheral blood TCR repertoire changes in vivo during primary and secondary sensitization to the hapten diphenylcyclopropenone (DPC) in alopecia patients. Blood samples were taken from patients before sensitization (week 0) and then at 2, 6 and about 24 weeks after DPC sensitization. Blood for TCR sequencing was provided by twenty-nine alopecia patients at one to four time points (pre-sensitization, 2, 6 and 24 weeks). Study-level results and caveats: Because all patients had alopecia, a presumed autoimmune disease, the immune response of the patients might differ from that of healthy individuals. Significantly more large CDR3 similarity clusters were formed by expanded TCRs than by pre-sensitization or healthy control sets, consistent with antigen-driven responses. The number of PT1 expanded TCRs positively correlated with patch test score, significant at thresholds 8, 16 and 32 but not 4. DPC sensitization did not change the number of TCRs with a frequency above 1 in 1000, and there was no evidence of changes in global repertoire structure. After repeated subsampling, the strength of the expansion versus patch-test correlation and the threshold at which it became significant changed.

Library preparation used RACE. Sequenced using a NextSeq 500. Library preparation attached unique molecular identifiers to individual cDNA molecules for quantitative, reproducible TCR counting. For every blood RNA sample, sequencing covered both the TCR alpha and TCR beta chains. The authors processed their data as follows. Samples had a median of 95,638 TCRs, with a range from roughly 23,224 to 700,000. V, J and CDR3 annotation of the TCR reads was carried out using the Decombinator software suite. Every sample was subsampled to the same number of TCRs (28,000) for the PS versus PT1 abundance plots. TCRs were defined as expanded if absent before sensitization and observed at least eight times at the 2-week time point. Using fastp trimming at Q25 and MiXCR clonotype assembly, TCRdb reanalyzed the public sequencing data and kept in-frame beta chains. All rows with the same CDR3 protein become a single entry with the most common DNA and genes. The V and J calls reflect TCRdb's pipeline rather than the authors' work. The sample contains tens of thousands of distinct CDR3 sequences, 10% of them found a single time. About 1.5% of the sample is taken by the ten largest.

The time point label for this specimen denotes: patch test 1, 2 weeks after DPC sensitization. Sample treatment or condition, as interpreted from the label and publication: therapeutic diphenylcyclopropenone sensitization with weekly scalp DPC. At each patch-test visit, blood was drawn before the patch test was applied. To be eligible, patients had to be aged 18 to 70, diagnosed with alopecia and judged suitable for DPC therapy, while pregnant patients were excluded. Total RNA was isolated from unfractionated whole blood collected in Tempus Blood RNA tubes. Of note for this clonotype: Its cognate antigen has yet to be identified. Per-nucleotide qualities are absent, and no much larger clonotype sits a single base away.

Germline trimming: 0 bases from V, 6 bases from J; junction bases outside gene matches: 5. The CDR3 spans 17 residues, from the cysteine through the phenylalanine. The retained sequence is limited to the CDR3, 51 bases, with the frame set at the first base. CDR1 and CDR2, per the germline V gene, are SGHAT and FQNNGV. Sequencing used whole blood, obtained in connection with sensitization to the hapten diphenylcyclopropenone (DPC). The rearranged chain carries TRBV11-2 and TRBJ2-1, with 13 bases aligning to TRBD2. This receptor was taken from a woman in her fifties or sixties with alopecia areata. Some clones in this sample may be carry-over from other donors' samples. The nucleotides read TGTGCCAGCAGCTTAGACCTCACTAGCGGGAGGGGCAATGAGCAGTTCTTC. It specifies CASSLDLTSGRGNEQFF.